These 17 T cell receptor beta chains were all obtained from the same sample, sequenced in a study of metastatic and nonmetastatic thyroid tumors. All patients were untreated before thyroid surgery. TCRdb reprocessed the PCR reads using MiXCR. The top ten clones hold approximately 20% of a sample with 65,000 or so clones, 4% to 4.5% of them seen once. The sample taken for sequencing was blood. The source is a female donor with papillary thyroid cancer or a benign thyroid nodule (not recorded which). Some clones in this sample may be carry-over from other donors' samples.

This clone came up many times. The J gene is TRBJ2-1, the V gene TRBV7-3, with TRBD2 matching 12 bases. With V trimmed by 4 bases and J by 4 bases, 2 bases remained unmatched. The CDR3 totals 15 residues. The germline V gene encodes CDR1 SGHTA and CDR2 FQGTGA. CDR3 in amino acids: CASSWTSGTYNEQFF. CDR3 coding DNA: TGTGCCAGCAGCTGGACTAGCGGGACTTACAATGAGCAGTTCTTC.

Many counts were recorded for this clone. Other nucleotide sequences in the sample specify the same CDR3. The CDR3 loop is CASTPLAGAYEQYF. The CDR3 DNA follows: TGTGCCAGCACACCGCTTGCGGGGGCCTACGAGCAGTACTTC. J is TRBJ2-7 and V is TRBV6-1, with 7 bases aligning to TRBD2. The CDR3 extends over 14 amino acids. Germline trimming cut 7 bases from V and 2 bases from J; bases unmatched to any gene: 8. Germline values: CDR1 MNHNS, CDR2 SASEGT.

This clone was counted ten times or more. V usage is TRBV25-1 and J usage is TRBJ1-2; D gene uncertain. This CDR3 region has 14 residues. Trimming took 3 bases from V and 0 from J, leaving 8 bases between them. CDR1 is MGHDK and CDR2 is SYGVNS in the germline V gene. CDR3 DNA sequence: TGTGCCAGCAGTGACCCGGGGTCTAACTATGGCTACACCTTC. It specifies CASSDPGSNYGYTF.

This clone was observed at least ten times. CDR3 protein: CASSGPGQLDEQYF. The CDR3 nucleotides read TGTGCCAGCTCAGGGCCGGGACAGCTCGACGAGCAGTACTTC. The chain couples TRBV18 to TRBJ2-7, with TRBD1 matching over 7 bases. Germline assignment: CDR1 KGHSH and CDR2 LQKENI. The CDR3 length is 14 residues. V dropped 5 bases and J dropped 5; count of bases not matched to a gene: 9.

This clone has just a few counts. A much larger clone sits a single nucleotide away, making a read error possible. The V gene is TRBV6-5, the J gene TRBJ2-1; a possible D gene is TRBD1 (6 bases). Per germline, CDR1 MNHEY and CDR2 SVGAGI. The CDR3 consists of 15 residues. The V and J ends lost 4 bases and 7 bases respectively, with 17 bases between them. This chain's CDR3 is CASSSRDTPRNEQFF. The DNA for the CDR3 is TGTGCCAGCAGTTCCAGGGACACCCCAAGAAATGAGCAGTTCTTC.

This clone was observed many times. The CDR3 loop reads CASSHVEKFSYNEQFF. CDR3 sequence (DNA): TGTGCCAGCAGTCACGTGGAAAAGTTCTCCTACAATGAGCAGTTCTTC. The chain is built from TRBV7-9 and TRBJ2-1; D not resolved. V shed 6 bases and J shed 0 bases, with 15 bases lying between them. Germline-derived CDR1 and CDR2 are SEHNR and FQNEAQ (reference sequence). This CDR3 is 16 amino acids long.

This clone was counted at least ten times. This sequence joins TRBV7-8 and TRBJ1-2; no clear D. Germline-derived CDR1 and CDR2 are SGHVS and FQNEAQ. Trimming removed 1 base at V and 3 bases at J, with 9 bases between. The CDR3 is made up of 14 amino acids. CDR3 amino acids: CASSLESGYYGYTF. CDR3 sequence (DNA): TGTGCCAGCAGCTTAGAGTCCGGTTACTATGGCTACACCTTC.

This chain connects TRBV20-1 to TRBJ2-1, with 10 bases matching TRBD2. V shed 5 bases, J shed 3 bases, and the junction held 7 bases outside the gene matches. CDR1 DFQATT and CDR2 SNEGSKA come from the germline V gene (reference sequence). The CDR3 is made up of 15 amino acids. CDR3 region: CSALGLAANYNEQFF. The CDR3 DNA sequence: TGCAGTGCTCTCGGACTAGCGGCAAACTACAATGAGCAGTTCTTC.

This clone was seen repeatedly, ten times or more. This chain connects TRBV7-3 to TRBJ2-6; D might be TRBD1 (6 bases). This CDR3 has 17 residues. Trimming stripped 1 base from V and 0 bases from J, with 10 bases between. Germline CDR1 and CDR2: SGHTA and FQGTGA. CDR3 coding DNA: TGTGCCAGCAGCTTAAGGACAGATAGCTCTGGGGCCAACGTCCTGACTTTC. Translated: CASSLRTDSSGANVLTF.

This clone was recorded many times. V and J are TRBV10-3 and TRBJ2-1, with D unclear. The CDR3 extends over 14 amino acids. Trimming removed 4 bases at V and 0 bases at J, with 7 bases between. The germline V gene has CDR1 ENHRY and CDR2 SYGVKD. In nucleotides, the CDR3 is TGTGCCATCAGTGCACCAAGCTCCTACAATGAGCAGTTCTTC. This codes for CAISAPSSYNEQFF.

Many counts were recorded for this clone. The sample holds other DNA sequences that translate to the same CDR3. The gene calls are TRBV27 and TRBJ1-2; D possibly corresponds to TRBD1 (5 bases). CDR1 and CDR2 from the germline V gene are MNHEY and SMNVEV (reference sequence). This CDR3 comprises 13 residues. Trimming took off 6 bases at V and 7 bases at J, with 15 bases between the two ends. The CDR3 DNA is TGTGCCAGCAGCTTAGGAGGGAGGGGTGGCTACACCTTC. The encoded protein is CASSLGGRGGYTF.

This clone has just a few counts. The chain has TRBV2 and TRBJ1-1; no reliable D call. Trimming stripped 7 bases from V and 6 bases from J, with 12 bases between. This CDR3 comprises 12 residues. The germline CDR1 and CDR2 sequences are SNHLY and FYNNEI. The CDR3 loop is CASTGELSEAFF. DNA of the CDR3: TGTGCCAGCACCGGAGAGTTGTCTGAAGCTTTCTTT.

The chain is built from TRBV11-3 and TRBJ2-1; TRBD2 aligns across 7 bases. Germline lookup yields CDR1 SGHNT and CDR2 YENEEA. The CDR3 is 16 residues long. V dropped 5 bases and J dropped 7; count of bases not matched to a gene: 14. CDR3 nucleotides: TGTGCCAGCAGCCCATTGGATGGCGGGAGTTTAAATGAGCAGTTCTTC. It translates to CASSPLDGGSLNEQFF.

This clone was seen at least ten times. CDR3 in amino acids: CATSEPWGGHTGELFF. The CDR3 region has the DNA TGTGCCACCAGTGAACCCTGGGGGGGCCACACCGGGGAGCTGTTTTTT. This rearrangement joins TRBV24-1 to TRBJ2-2, with D perhaps TRBD2 (7 bases). Trimming stripped 4 bases from V and 3 bases from J, with 14 bases between. Germline CDR1 KGHDR, CDR2 SFDVKD. This CDR3 has 16 amino acids.

This clone showed up many times. The rearrangement joins TRBV6-1 to TRBJ1-5; the D gene is possibly TRBD1 (6 bases). The germline V gene encodes CDR1 MNHNS and CDR2 SASEGT. CDR3 length: 16 residues. Trimming left V 2 bases short and J 1 base short, with 12 bases between. In DNA form, the CDR3 reads TGTGCCAGCAGTGAACAGGGGTCCGTGAGCAATCAGCCCCAGCATTTT. This encodes CASSEQGSVSNQPQHF.

This chain uses TRBV20-1 with TRBJ1-5; TRBD1 matches 8 bases. The CDR3 length is 15 residues. CDR1 is DFQATT, CDR2 SNEGSKA, per germline (reference sequence). The V gene end was trimmed by 5 bases and the J gene end by 6 bases; junction bases not matched to a gene: 12. CDR3 nucleotides: TGCAGTGCTTCACCAGGACAGGGAGACGCTCAGCCCCAGCATTTT. Translated, it gives CSASPGQGDAQPQHF.

This clone was recorded at least ten times. The chain joins TRBV19 to TRBJ1-4; TRBD1 aligns across 9 bases. Germline V gene data show CDR1 as LNHDA and CDR2 as SQIVND (reference sequence). V trimming: 4 bases; J trimming: 4 bases; junction bases outside the gene matches: 4. The CDR3 sequence is 15 residues long. The CDR3 nucleotides are TGTGCCAGTAGTAATTGGGGACAGGGTAATGAAAAACTGTTTTTT. Its translation: CASSNWGQGNEKLFF.